Ten or more counts support the clone carrying this T cell receptor (beta chain). TCRdb redid the calling of the 5' RACE reads with MiXCR, one entry per CDR3 protein. The sample contains fewer than 40,000 distinct CDR3 sequences, 13% of which appear only once. This CDR3 is 13 amino acids long. V dropped 6 bases and J dropped 4 bases, with 16 bases sitting between them. From germline, CDR1 is DFQATT and CDR2 SNEGSKA (reference sequence). This specimen belongs to a study of neurological immune-mediated disorders. Sample time point: technical triplicate 2. CD4+ or CD8+ T cells at a count of about a million served as input for the sorted libraries.

The TCR originated in a female donor with HTLV-1-associated myelopathy (HAM/TSP). Specimen: CD4+ T cells from blood. The genes are TRBV20-1 and TRBJ2-7, with a tentative D call TRBD1 (6 bases). CDR3 nucleotide sequence: TGCAGTGCGCCGAGGCAGGGGTTTTACGAGCAGTACTTC. Residues: CSAPRQGFYEQYF.